The 23 T cell receptor beta chains below were found in one sample sequenced in a study of identical twins. One entry per CDR3 protein, called by TCRdb with MiXCR from the 5' RACE reads. The sample shows 700,000 or so distinct CDR3 sequences, 8% to 9% of them seen only once. These data are also associated with another study on yellow fever vaccine responses in identical twins.

Material for sequencing was PBMCs. The receptors were sampled from a woman between 18 and 29 years old in good health.

The genes are TRBV29-1 and TRBJ1-1; a weak D match, TRBD1 (5 bases). This CDR3 spans 14 amino acids. Germline V gene lookup returns CDR1 SQVTM and CDR2 ANQGSEA. The V end lost 6 bases, the J end lost 3 bases, and 17 bases lay between the germline ends. DNA for the CDR3: TGCAGCGTCCATGGGCAGGGTGCGGACACTGAAGCTTTCTTT. Translated, it gives CSVHGQGADTEAFF.

At least ten counts were recorded for this clonotype. CDR3 residues: CASSPLVDYNEQFF. CDR3 DNA: TGTGCCAGCAGCCCATTAGTGGACTACAATGAGCAGTTCTTC. The V gene is TRBV7-8, the J gene TRBJ2-1; no clear D. Germline assignment: CDR1 SGHVS and CDR2 FQNEAQ. This CDR3 region has 14 residues. Trimming shortened V by 5 bases and J by 3 bases, and 11 bases separated the two germline ends. Full variable domain (outside the CDR3, taken from reference TRBV7-8 and TRBJ2-1): GAGVSQSPRYKVAKRGQDVALRCDPISGHVSLFWYQQALGQGPEFLTYFQNEAQLDKSGLPSDRFFAERPEGSVSTLKIQRTQQEDSAVYLCASSPLVDYNEQFFGPGTRLTVL.

This clonotype was counted between two and nine times. The chain uses TRBV20-1 and TRBJ1-5, with 9 bases fitting TRBD1. The V segment lost 3 bases and the J segment 1 base; nucleotides outside the gene matches: 7. The CDR3 length is 16 residues. Germline CDR1 DFQATT, CDR2 SNEGSKA (reference sequence). The DNA for the CDR3 is TGCAGTGCTAGTCAATCGGACAGGGGCAGCAATCAGCCCCAGCATTTT. This encodes CSASQSDRGSNQPQHF.

This clonotype was seen at least ten times. The V and J genes are TRBV6-1 and TRBJ2-7, with TRBD1 matching 7 bases. The CDR3 consists of 15 residues. Unmatched junction bases numbered 9, after V lost 5 bases and J lost 2 bases. CDR1 MNHNS and CDR2 SASEGT come from the germline V gene. CDR3 nucleotide sequence: TGTGCCAGCAGTCGGGGACAGTGGATTGCCTACGAGCAGTACTTC. Its protein is CASSRGQWIAYEQYF.

This clonotype was recorded a few times. The J gene is TRBJ2-4, the V gene TRBV7-8, with D unclear. V was cut by 6 bases and J by 9 bases, with 18 bases left in between. This CDR3 has 14 residues. The germline V gene has CDR1 SGHVS and CDR2 FQNEAQ. The CDR3 bases are TGTGCCAGCAGTCCAGAGACTGGTCATGGCATTCAGTACTTC. Encoded protein: CASSPETGHGIQYF.

Ten or more counts support this clonotype. The chain has TRBV20-1 and TRBJ2-7; possibly TRBD1 or TRBD2 for D (5 bases each). The CDR3 covers 13 residues. Trimming stripped 6 bases from V and 1 base from J, with 13 bases between. Germline V gives CDR1 DFQATT, CDR2 SNEGSKA (reference sequence). This CDR3 is CSALWDRSYEQYF. The DNA for the CDR3 is TGCAGTGCATTGTGGGACCGATCCTACGAGCAGTACTTC.

This clonotype came up many times. The CDR3 bases are TGTGCCAGCAGTCTCTGGGACTTTGTGCAGTTCTTC. Translation: CASSLWDFVQFF. V is TRBV28 and J is TRBJ2-1; possibly TRBD2 for D (6 bases). The V gene's germline CDR1 is MDHEN and CDR2 SYDVKM. Between the trimmed V and J ends, which lost 5 bases and 12 bases, there was a span of 14 bases. There are 12 residues in the CDR3. The variable domain in full, completed from reference TRBV28 and TRBJ2-1, reads DVKVTQSSRYLVKRTGEKVFLECVQDMDHENMFWYRQDPGLGLRLIYFSYDVKMKEKGDIPEGYSVSREKKERFSLILESASTNQTSMYLCASSLWDFVQFFGPGTRLTVL.

The sample holds many counts of this clonotype. The CDR3 DNA reads as TGTGCCAGCAGCCCCCGAGGGGGCAGCTCCTATAATTCACCCCTCCACTTT. Translated: CASSPRGGSSYNSPLHF. The gene calls are TRBV12-3 or TRBV12-4 and TRBJ1-6; the match to TRBD1 covers 7 bases. The V and J ends lost 6 bases and 0 bases, in that order; junction bases with no gene match: 8. This CDR3 contains 17 residues.

The V call is TRBV11-2, the J call TRBJ2-2; 7 nucleotides align to TRBD2. With 4 bases clipped from V and 1 base from J, the junction kept 15 bases outside the gene matches. CDR3 size: 19 residues. Germline CDR1 is SGHAT and CDR2 is FQNNGV. The CDR3 DNA reads as TGTGCCAGCAGCTACCGGGACTACTCCTCAAAAATGAACACCGGGGAGCTGTTTTTT. Translated: CASSYRDYSSKMNTGELFF.

This clonotype was observed a few times. V usage is TRBV29-1 and J usage is TRBJ1-1; 11 bases align to TRBD1. The CDR3 loop spans 12 amino acids. Germline V lookup: CDR1 SQVTM, CDR2 ANQGSEA. The V and J ends lost 6 bases and 6 bases, in that order; junction bases with no gene match: 3. The CDR3 sequence: CSVRTGGPEAFF. As DNA, the CDR3 is TGCAGCGTAAGGACAGGGGGCCCTGAAGCTTTCTTT.

This clonotype was seen repeatedly, ten times or more. The CDR3 is CSVEPWGGSNEQFF. The CDR3 DNA is TGCAGCGTTGAACCCTGGGGAGGGAGCAATGAGCAGTTCTTC. This rearrangement joins TRBV29-1 to TRBJ2-1, with TRBD2 matching 7 bases. Per germline, CDR1 SQVTM and CDR2 ANQGSEA. The CDR3 is 14 amino acids. V gave up 2 bases and J gave up 6 bases; unmatched junction bases: 7.

The V and J genes are TRBV7-9 and TRBJ2-7, with 7 bases fitting TRBD1. The J segment lost 3 bases and the V segment lost 5 bases, leaving 13 bases of the junction unmatched. Germline values: CDR1 SEHNR, CDR2 FQNEAQ (reference sequence). The CDR3 spans 16 residues. The chain's CDR3 is CASSPTSPTGFYEQYF. In nucleotides, the CDR3 is TGTGCCAGCAGCCCTACCTCCCCGACAGGGTTCTACGAGCAGTACTTC.

This chain connects TRBV27 to TRBJ1-2, with TRBD1 identical over 10 bases. The CDR3 runs to 17 residues. The V gene end was trimmed by 3 bases and the J gene end by 4 bases; junction bases not matched to a gene: 11. Looked up from germline, CDR1 is MNHEY and CDR2 is SMNVEV (reference sequence). The CDR3 DNA sequence: TGTGCCAGCAGTTTCCATCAAAAGGACAGGGGGATCTATGGCTACACCTTC. Protein product: CASSFHQKDRGIYGYTF.

This clonotype was detected only a few times. The chain joins TRBV7-2 to TRBJ1-5; D unresolved. The CDR3 length is 15 residues. Germline lookup yields CDR1 SGHTA and CDR2 FQGNSA. The V end was cut by 1 base, the J end by 1 base, with 8 bases between. CDR3 coding DNA: TGTGCCAGCAGCTTAGTACCAGGAAGCAATCAGCCCCAGCATTTT. Translating gives CASSLVPGSNQPQHF.

This clonotype was recorded at least ten times. The chain combines TRBV2 with TRBJ2-3; D remains unclear. The length of the CDR3 is 12 residues. Germline CDR1 SNHLY, CDR2 FYNNEI. V lost 8 bases, J lost 7 bases, and 13 bases lay in between. This chain's CDR3 is CASATHSNTQYF. In DNA form, the CDR3 reads TGTGCCAGCGCAACGCATAGCAATACGCAGTATTTT.

This clonotype came up many times. CDR3 residues: CASSLGPRGQSYEQYF. CDR3 nucleotide sequence: TGTGCCAGCAGCTTGGGACCGCGGGGACAGAGCTACGAGCAGTACTTC. The gene calls are TRBV5-6 and TRBJ2-7; D perhaps matches TRBD1 (7 bases). Deletions cut 0 bases from V and 3 bases from J, with 16 bases between. CDR1 SGHDT and CDR2 YYEEEE come from the germline V gene. The CDR3 extends over 16 amino acids. Supplemented by reference TRBV5-6 and TRBJ2-7, the full variable domain reads DAGVTQSPTHLIKTRGQQVTLRCSPKSGHDTVSWYQQALGQGPQFIFQYYEEEERQRGNFPDRFSGHQFPNYSSELNVNALLLGDSALYLCASSLGPRGQSYEQYFGPGTRLTVT.

The chain links TRBV18 to TRBJ2-5; possibly TRBD2 for D (6 bases). V lost 1 base, J lost 5 bases, and 20 bases lay in between. This CDR3 region has 17 residues. Germline V gives CDR1 KGHSH, CDR2 LQKENI. The CDR3 coding sequence is TGTGCCAGCTCACCACTCCCCCCCAGCGGGCTGGGTGAGACCCAGTACTTC. Protein: CASSPLPPSGLGETQYF. The entire variable domain, with the rest obtained from reference TRBV18 and TRBJ2-5, is as follows: NAGVMQNPRHLVRRRGQEARLRCSPMKGHSHVYWYRQLPEEGLKFMVYLQKENIIDESGMPKERFSAEFPKEGPSILRIQQVVRGDSAAYFCASSPLPPSGLGETQYFGPGTRLLVL.

This clonotype was counted between two and nine times. The chain has TRBV6-2 or TRBV6-3 and TRBJ1-1; D may be TRBD1 (6 bases). This CDR3 is 13 amino acids long. Germline values: CDR1 MNHEY, CDR2 SVGEGT. The V gene lost 6 bases and the J gene lost 6 bases, with 14 bases spanning the gap. The CDR3: CASRKDSGPEAFF. CDR3 in DNA: TGTGCCAGCAGGAAGGACAGTGGGCCTGAAGCTTTCTTT.

This clonotype was recorded many times. The rearrangement joins TRBV5-6 to TRBJ2-7, with D uncertain. Trimming removed 3 bases from V and 5 bases from J, with 6 bases in between. The CDR3 contains 11 residues. Germline CDR1 SGHDT, CDR2 YYEEEE. The CDR3 here is CASSSYHEQYF. As DNA, the CDR3 is TGTGCCAGCAGCTCTTACCACGAGCAGTACTTC.

The chain couples TRBV7-8 to TRBJ2-1; D is possibly TRBD2 (7 bases). Per germline, CDR1 SGHVS and CDR2 FQNEAQ. Trimming took off 5 bases at V and 9 bases at J, with 14 bases between the two ends. The CDR3 contains 13 residues. CDR3 DNA: TGTGCCAGCAGCATTTTAGGGGGGGTTGAGCAGTTCTTC. Its translation: CASSILGGVEQFF.

This clonotype has a handful of counts. The chain combines TRBV11-2 with TRBJ2-1; D is uncertain. Germline V gene lookup returns CDR1 SGHAT and CDR2 FQNNGV. Trimming stripped 0 bases from V and 7 bases from J, with 7 bases between. The length of the CDR3 is 13 residues. The CDR3 spells CASSLDDRNEQFF. CDR3 DNA: TGTGCCAGCAGCTTAGATGACCGTAATGAGCAGTTCTTC.

V and J are TRBV5-1 and TRBJ2-7; 7 bases are a match to TRBD2. The germline gives CDR1 SGHRS, CDR2 YFSETQ. V dropped 4 bases and J dropped 0; count of bases not matched to a gene: 19. The CDR3 has 19 amino acids. The CDR3 sequence: CASSGIAGRGRESSYEQYF. CDR3 bases: TGCGCCAGCAGCGGTATAGCGGGCCGCGGTCGGGAAAGCTCCTACGAGCAGTACTTC.

This clonotype was detected only a few times. The CDR3 coding sequence is TGTGCCAGCAGACCCGGGACACAGTTCTACGAGCAGTACTTC. Translated: CASRPGTQFYEQYF. The rearrangement links TRBV6-1 to TRBJ2-7, with a weak D call TRBD1 (6 bases). Looked up from germline, CDR1 is MNHNS and CDR2 is SASEGT. The CDR3 runs to 14 residues. The V end lost 6 bases, the J end lost 3 bases, and 15 bases lay between the germline ends.